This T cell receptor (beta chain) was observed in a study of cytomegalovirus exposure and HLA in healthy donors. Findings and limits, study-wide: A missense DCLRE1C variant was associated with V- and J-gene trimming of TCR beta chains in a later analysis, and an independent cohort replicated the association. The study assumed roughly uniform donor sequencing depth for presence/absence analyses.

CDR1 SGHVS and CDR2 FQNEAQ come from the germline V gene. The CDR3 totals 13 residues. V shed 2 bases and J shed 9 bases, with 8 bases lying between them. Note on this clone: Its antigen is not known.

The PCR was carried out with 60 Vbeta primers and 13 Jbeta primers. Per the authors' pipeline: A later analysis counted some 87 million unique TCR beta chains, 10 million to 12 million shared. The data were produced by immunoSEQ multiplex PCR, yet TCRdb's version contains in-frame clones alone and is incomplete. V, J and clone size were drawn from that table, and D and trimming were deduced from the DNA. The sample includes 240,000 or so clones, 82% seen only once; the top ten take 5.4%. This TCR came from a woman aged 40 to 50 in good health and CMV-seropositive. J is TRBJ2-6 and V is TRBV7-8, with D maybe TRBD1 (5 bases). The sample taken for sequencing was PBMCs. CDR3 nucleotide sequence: TGTGCCAGCAGCTTAATCACAGGCAACGTCCTGACTTTC. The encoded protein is CASSLITGNVLTF.